What follows are 2 T cell receptor beta chains derived from one specimen sequenced in a study of cytomegalovirus exposure and HLA in healthy donors. With 60 Vbeta and 13 Jbeta primers, the PCR was carried out. Data came from immunoSEQ multiplex PCR; TCRdb stores just in-frame clones and leaves some out. This table has fewer than 110,000 clones, about 80% appearing once. The sample comprised PBMCs. These receptors all stem from a man in his forties in good health and CMV-seronegative.

The chain recombines TRBV13 with TRBJ2-7; 9 nucleotides match TRBD1. The CDR3 contains 15 residues. With V trimmed by 2 bases and J by 1 base, 3 bases remained unmatched. Looked up from germline, CDR1 is PRHDT and CDR2 is FYEKMQ (reference sequence). CDR3 sequence reads: CASSLRGQGSYEQYF. Written as DNA, the CDR3 is TGTGCCAGCAGCTTAAGAGGACAGGGGTCCTACGAGCAGTACTTC.

The chain recombines TRBV7-9 with TRBJ2-3; D remains unclear. Trimming removed 5 bases at V and 9 bases at J, with 15 bases between. CDR3 length: 13 amino acids. CDR1 and CDR2 (germline): SEHNR, FQNEAQ (reference sequence). CDR3 sequence reads: CASSASYRITQYF. The DNA of the CDR3 is TGTGCCAGCAGCGCCTCCTACAGAATCACGCAGTATTTT.